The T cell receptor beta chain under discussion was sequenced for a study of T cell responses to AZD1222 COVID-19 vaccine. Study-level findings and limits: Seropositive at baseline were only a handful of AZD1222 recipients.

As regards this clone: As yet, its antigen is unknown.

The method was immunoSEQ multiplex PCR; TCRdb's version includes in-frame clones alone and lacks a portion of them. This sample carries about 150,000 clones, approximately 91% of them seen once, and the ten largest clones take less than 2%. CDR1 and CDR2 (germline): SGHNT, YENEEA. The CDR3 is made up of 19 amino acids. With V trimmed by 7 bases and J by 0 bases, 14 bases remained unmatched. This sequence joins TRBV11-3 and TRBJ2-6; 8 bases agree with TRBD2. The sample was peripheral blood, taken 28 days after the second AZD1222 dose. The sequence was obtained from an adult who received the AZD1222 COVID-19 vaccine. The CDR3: CASTTPTSTSDSGANVLTF. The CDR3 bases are TGTGCCAGCACCACACCCACATCGACTAGCGACTCTGGGGCCAACGTCCTGACTTTC.